This TCR beta chain was found in a study of response to subunit inactivated influenza vaccine. Study-level points and caveats: That few new T cells are recruited by each seasonal influenza vaccination was the authors' suggestion.

TCRdb called the RT-PCR reads again in MiXCR, with one record for every CDR3 protein. The sample has 150,000 to 200,000 distinct CDR3 sequences; roughly 12% are singletons. On this clonotype itself: Its antigen is still unknown.

J gave up 3 bases and V 5 bases, and 7 bases lay outside the gene matches. This CDR3 has 14 amino acids. Germline assignment: CDR1 MNHEY and CDR2 SMNVEV (reference sequence). These data also formed part of another study, on T cells expressing NK-cell markers. That paper states: The cDNA for TCR beta came from 5'RACE template switching with UMIs. Underlying the TCR beta repertoires were sorted CD3+CD56+NKG2C+, CD3+CD56+NKG2C- and CD3+CD56-NKG2C+ T cells.

The receptor was isolated from a man aged 50 or older who received an inactivated influenza vaccine. The input for sequencing was CD8+ T cells sorted from PBMCs, taken 12 days after vaccination. The rearrangement joins TRBV27 to TRBJ2-7; TRBD1 aligns across 7 bases. The CDR3 nucleotides read TGTGCCAGCAGTACGACAGGGTTTGGCTACGAGCAGTACTTC. This gives the protein CASSTTGFGYEQYF.